This T cell receptor beta chain emerged from a study of spatial heterogeneity in lung cancer. Study-wide context: PBMC collected at follow-up were sequenced when available, a median of around two years after resection.

Study observations and caveats: At resection, ubiquitous expanded tumor TCRs appeared in blood more than at follow-up.

CDR3 length: 13 amino acids. Germline V CDR1 and CDR2: MNHNS, SASEGT. The V end was cut by 8 bases, the J end by 1 base, with 12 bases between. Specified time point: blood at routine non-recurrence follow-up after resection. Sequencing was performed on whole RNA extracted from tumor and nontumor lung tissue, or from frozen PBMC, and the material was left unsorted. On each TCR cDNA molecule, a unique molecular identifier was present. TCRdb reprocessed the 5' RACE reads with MiXCR, giving one entry per CDR3 protein. The repertoire has around 110,000 distinct CDR3 sequences, 10% to 15% of them found once; the top ten carry around 17%. This clonotype came up many times. Its antigen remains unidentified.

This receptor was identified in a male donor with early-stage non-small cell lung cancer. Specimen: PBMCs, collected at follow-up. The V gene is TRBV6-1, the J gene TRBJ2-7; no reliable D call. The CDR3 DNA reads TGTGCCAGCCGCCGGACGGATTCCTACGAGCAGTACTTC. Translating it yields CASRRTDSYEQYF.